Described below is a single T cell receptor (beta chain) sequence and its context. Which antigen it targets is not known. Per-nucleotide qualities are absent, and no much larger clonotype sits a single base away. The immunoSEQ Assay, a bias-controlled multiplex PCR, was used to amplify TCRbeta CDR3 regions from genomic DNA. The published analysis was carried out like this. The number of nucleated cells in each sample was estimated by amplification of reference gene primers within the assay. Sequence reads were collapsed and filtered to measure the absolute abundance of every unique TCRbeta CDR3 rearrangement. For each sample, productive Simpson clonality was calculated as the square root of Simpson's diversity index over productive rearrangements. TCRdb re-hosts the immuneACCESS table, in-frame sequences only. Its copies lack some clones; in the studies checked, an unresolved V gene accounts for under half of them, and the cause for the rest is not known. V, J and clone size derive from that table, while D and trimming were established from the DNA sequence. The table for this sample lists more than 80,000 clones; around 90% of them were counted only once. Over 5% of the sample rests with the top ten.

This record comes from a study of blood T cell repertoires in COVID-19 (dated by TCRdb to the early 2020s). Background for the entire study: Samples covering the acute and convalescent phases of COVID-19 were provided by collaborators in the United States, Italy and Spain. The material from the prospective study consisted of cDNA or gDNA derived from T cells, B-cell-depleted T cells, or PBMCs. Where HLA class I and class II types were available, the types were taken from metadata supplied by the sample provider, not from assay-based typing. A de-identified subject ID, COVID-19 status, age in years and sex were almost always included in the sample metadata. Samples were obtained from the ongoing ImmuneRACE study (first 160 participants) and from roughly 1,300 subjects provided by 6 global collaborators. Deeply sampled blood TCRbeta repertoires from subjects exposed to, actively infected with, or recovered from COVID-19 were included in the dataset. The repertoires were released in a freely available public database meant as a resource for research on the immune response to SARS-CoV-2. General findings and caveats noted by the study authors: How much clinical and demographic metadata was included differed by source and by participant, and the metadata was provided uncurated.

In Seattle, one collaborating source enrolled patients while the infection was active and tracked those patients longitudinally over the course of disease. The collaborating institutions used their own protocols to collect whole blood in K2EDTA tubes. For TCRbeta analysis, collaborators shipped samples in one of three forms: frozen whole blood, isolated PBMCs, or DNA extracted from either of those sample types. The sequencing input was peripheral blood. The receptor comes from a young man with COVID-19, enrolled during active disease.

The CDR3 amino acid sequence is: CASSHQGIQPQHF. In nucleotide form, the sequence is TGTGCCAGCAGTCATCAGGGAATTCAGCCCCAGCATTTT. Recombination connected TRBV6-2 or TRBV6-3 to TRBJ1-5; possibly the D gene is TRBD1, per 5 matching bases. Cut back by 5 bases and 6 bases, the V and J ends lie 11 bases apart. Via the germline V gene, CDR1 is MNHEY and CDR2 SVGEGT. Reading from cysteine to phenylalanine, the CDR3 counts 13 amino acids. Only the CDR3 region is kept as DNA, spanning 39 bases read in frame from base 1.